The T cell receptor beta chain under discussion was sequenced for a study of shared clonotypes between healthy human individuals. The CDR3 totals 11 residues. V was cut by 5 bases and J by 10 bases, with 11 bases left in between. CDR1 MDHEN and CDR2 SYDVKM come from the germline V gene. CD8 cells regarded as naive lacked CD45RO, were positively chosen for CCR7, and omitted terminally differentiated effector memory CD45RA+ cells. The donors were adults (healthy and HIV-negative) with no recent acute infections or vaccinations. Genomic DNA (from each subset) was split evenly across several immunoSEQ plates. Some 32,000 T cell genomes, or roughly 200 ng DNA, went into the sorted-subset replicate PCRs. Method: immunoSEQ multiplex PCR; TCRdb's copy keeps in-frame clones and lacks some. The table has about 750,000 clones, more than 85% seen once.

What was sequenced was naive CD8+ T cells sorted from blood. This chain links TRBV28 with TRBJ1-2; possibly TRBD1 for D (5 bases). This sequence was found in a man aged 25 to 40 in good health. The CDR3 DNA follows: TGTGCCAGCAGTGGGGGATTATTCTACACCTTC. This codes for CASSGGLFYTF.